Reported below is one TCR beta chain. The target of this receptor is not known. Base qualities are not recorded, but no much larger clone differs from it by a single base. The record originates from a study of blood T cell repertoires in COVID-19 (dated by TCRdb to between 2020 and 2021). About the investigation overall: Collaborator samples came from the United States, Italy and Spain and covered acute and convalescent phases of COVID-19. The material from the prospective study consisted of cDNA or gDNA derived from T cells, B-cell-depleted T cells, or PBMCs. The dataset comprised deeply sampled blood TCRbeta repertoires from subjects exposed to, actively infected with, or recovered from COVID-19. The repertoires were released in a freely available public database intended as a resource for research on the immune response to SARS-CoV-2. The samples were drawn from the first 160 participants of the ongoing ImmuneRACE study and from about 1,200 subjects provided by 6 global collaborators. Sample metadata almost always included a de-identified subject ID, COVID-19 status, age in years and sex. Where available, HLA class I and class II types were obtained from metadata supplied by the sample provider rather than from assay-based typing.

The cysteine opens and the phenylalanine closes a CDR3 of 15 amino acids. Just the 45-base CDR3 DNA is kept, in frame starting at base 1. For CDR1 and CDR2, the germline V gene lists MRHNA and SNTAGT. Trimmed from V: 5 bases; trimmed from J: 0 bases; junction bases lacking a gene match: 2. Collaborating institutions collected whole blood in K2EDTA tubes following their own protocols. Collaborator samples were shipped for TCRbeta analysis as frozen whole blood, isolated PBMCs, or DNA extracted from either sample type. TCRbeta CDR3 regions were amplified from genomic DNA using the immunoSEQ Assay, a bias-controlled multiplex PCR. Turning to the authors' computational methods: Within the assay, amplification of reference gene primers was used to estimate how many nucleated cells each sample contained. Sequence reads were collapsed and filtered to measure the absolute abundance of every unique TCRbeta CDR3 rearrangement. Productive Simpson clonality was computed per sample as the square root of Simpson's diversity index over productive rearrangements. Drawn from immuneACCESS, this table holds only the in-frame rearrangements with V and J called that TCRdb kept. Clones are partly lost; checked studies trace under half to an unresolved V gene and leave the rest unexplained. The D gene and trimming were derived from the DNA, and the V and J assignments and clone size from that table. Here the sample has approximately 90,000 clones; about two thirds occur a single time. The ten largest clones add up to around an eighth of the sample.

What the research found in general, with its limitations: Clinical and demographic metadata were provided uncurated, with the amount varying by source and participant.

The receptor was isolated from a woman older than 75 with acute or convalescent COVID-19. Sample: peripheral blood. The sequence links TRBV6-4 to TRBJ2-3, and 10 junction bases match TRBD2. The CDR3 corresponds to CASSLLAGSTDTQYF. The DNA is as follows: TGTGCCAGCAGTTTACTAGCGGGGAGCACAGATACGCAGTATTTT.